This T cell receptor beta chain came from a study of regulatory T cells in long-lasting Graves disease. This clonotype came up many times. What it binds is unknown. The study, taken as a whole, reports: The study found lower TCR diversity in persistent Graves' patients than in newly diagnosed ones.

Regarding time point: newly diagnosed GD, antithyroid drugs for less than 3 months. With RNA extracted from PBMCs as input, the TCR library was made. With V trimmed by 4 bases and J by 2 bases, 10 bases remained unmatched. The CDR3 has 16 amino acids. According to the study, TCR beta libraries were built with iRepertoire HTBI primers and CDR3-region Arm-PCR. As handled by the study authors: Identification across samples found about 61 TRBV and some 15 TRBJ segments. Each CDR3 protein is one row after TCRdb ran MiXCR on the multiplex PCR reads. The V and J calls here are based on TCRdb, not the publication. Among about 310,000 distinct CDR3 sequences listed, over 15% were seen once.

The sample here was peripheral blood mononuclear cells (PBMCs), taken at new diagnosis, from a patient treated with antithyroid drugs. V gene TRBV5-7 combines with J gene TRBJ2-3; 7 bases map to TRBD2. Being an ORF, TRBV5-7 has a function that is uncertain. This receptor was identified in a female donor with Graves disease. CDR3 sequence reads: CASSQIAGVPTDTQYF. Here the CDR3 DNA reads TGTGCCAGCAGCCAGATCGCGGGAGTTCCCACAGATACGCAGTATTTT.